This passage covers 30 T cell receptor beta chains from one sample sequenced in a study of tissue T cells after allogeneic stem cell transplantation. Produced via immunoSEQ multiplex PCR; TCRdb's table is partial and in-frame only. The data show 25,000 to 30,000 clones, with 91% seen just once and roughly 2% held by the top ten. The source material was blood, sampled before transplantation. The receptors were gathered from a male donor older than 55 who later had graft-versus-host disease after an allogeneic stem cell transplant.

V is TRBV3-1 (or the pseudogene TRBV3-2) and J is TRBJ2-2, with a possible D match to TRBD2 (5 bases). CDR3 length equals 13 residues. V lost 2 bases and J 8 bases, leaving 9 bases between the germline ends. In germline, CDR1 is LGHDT, CDR2 YNNKEL (reference sequence). The CDR3 DNA follows: TGTGCCAGCAGCCAATTTGAGGGAGGGGAGCTGTTTTTT. This sequence encodes CASSQFEGGELFF.

The chain uses TRBV3-1 (or the pseudogene TRBV3-2) and TRBJ1-1; D is possibly TRBD1 (6 bases). With 3 bases removed from V and 0 bases from J, the gap between germline ends came to 11 bases. The CDR3 is 15 amino acids. Per germline, CDR1 LGHDT and CDR2 YNNKEL (reference sequence). CDR3 DNA sequence: TGTGCCAGCAGCCACAGGCAGGGGTTGAACACTGAAGCTTTCTTT. This encodes CASSHRQGLNTEAFF.

This clone was seen a single time. The chain carries TRBV6-1 and TRBJ2-7; D tentatively fits TRBD1 or TRBD2 (6 bases each). The germline CDR1 and CDR2 sequences are MNHNS and SASEGT. V lost 3 bases, J lost 5 bases, and 11 bases lay in between. The CDR3 spans 13 residues. As DNA, the CDR3 is TGTGCCAGCAGTGACAGGGGACTCAACGAGCAGTACTTC. Its protein is CASSDRGLNEQYF.

The rearrangement links TRBV7-9 to TRBJ2-7, with 7 bases that match TRBD2. This CDR3 is 15 amino acids long. V trimming: 5 bases; J trimming: 3 bases; junction bases outside the gene matches: 10. The germline V gene encodes CDR1 SEHNR and CDR2 FQNEAQ (reference sequence). Here the CDR3 reads CASSPYRGDSYEQYF. CDR3 sequence (DNA): TGTGCCAGCAGCCCGTACCGGGGGGATAGCTACGAGCAGTACTTC.

The chain carries TRBV6-5 and TRBJ1-6; D may be TRBD1 (5 bases). The germline V and J ends were trimmed by 7 bases and 5 bases, with 12 bases remaining between them. The CDR3 loop spans 14 amino acids. From germline, CDR1 is MNHEY and CDR2 SVGAGI. CDR3 loop: CASTPWGDNSPLHF. CDR3 DNA sequence: TGTGCCAGCACCCCGTGGGGGGATAATTCACCCCTCCACTTT.

This chain links TRBV9 with TRBJ2-5, with D perhaps given as TRBD1 or TRBD2 (5 bases each). This CDR3 spans 14 amino acids. V shed 2 bases and J shed 5 bases, with 13 bases lying between them. Germline V gene lookup returns CDR1 SGDLS and CDR2 YYNGEE. CDR3 amino acids: CASSVDGATETQYF. As DNA, the CDR3 is TGTGCCAGCAGCGTTGACGGGGCGACGGAGACCCAGTACTTC.

V gene TRBV5-1 combines with J gene TRBJ2-5; D is possibly TRBD1 (5 bases). The CDR3 is 14 residues long. Germline CDR1 SGHRS, CDR2 YFSETQ. V dropped 2 bases and J dropped 4 bases, with 12 bases sitting between them. CDR3 sequence (DNA): TGCGCCAGCAGCTTAGGGGAATCGGGAGAGACCCAGTACTTC. Translated: CASSLGESGETQYF.

V usage is TRBV11-3 and J usage is TRBJ2-7; TRBD1 agrees at 9 bases. The germline gives CDR1 SGHNT, CDR2 YENEEA. With V trimmed by 1 base and J by 2 bases, 3 bases remained unmatched. This CDR3 contains 15 residues. CDR3 loop: CASSLGGTGTYEQYF. The CDR3, as DNA: TGTGCCAGCAGCTTAGGGGGGACAGGGACCTACGAGCAGTACTTC. Based on the CDR3 plus reference TRBV11-3 and TRBJ2-7, the full variable domain is EAGVVQSPRYKIIEKKQPVAFWCNPISGHNTLYWYLQNLGQGPELLIRYENEEAVDDSQLPKDRFSAERLKGVDSTLKIQPAELGDSAVYLCASSLGGTGTYEQYFGPGTRLTVT.

The chain carries TRBV11-2 and TRBJ2-1; D tentatively fits TRBD1 or TRBD2 (6 bases each). In germline, CDR1 is SGHAT, CDR2 FQNNGV. The CDR3 covers 13 residues. Trimming took off 5 bases at V and 12 bases at J, with 17 bases between the two ends. The CDR3 protein is CASSPGASGVQFF. DNA for the CDR3: TGTGCCAGCAGCCCGGGGGCTTCGGGGGTGCAGTTCTTC.

The rearrangement joins TRBV7-9 to TRBJ2-6, with unresolved D. Trimming left V 0 bases short and J 0 bases short, with 9 bases between. The germline V gene has CDR1 SEHNR and CDR2 FQNEAQ (reference sequence). This CDR3 has 17 amino acids. The CDR3 protein is CASSLALLISGANVLTF. CDR3 nucleotide sequence: TGTGCCAGCAGCTTAGCGCTCCTTATCTCTGGGGCCAACGTCCTGACTTTC.

The chain is built from TRBV5-1 and TRBJ2-2; no clear D gene. The CDR3 runs 13 residues. Trimming took 0 bases from V and 4 from J, leaving 4 bases between them. CDR1 and CDR2 from the germline V gene are SGHRS and YFSETQ. This CDR3 reads CASSLEVTGELFF. The CDR3 DNA sequence: TGCGCCAGCAGCTTGGAAGTCACCGGGGAGCTGTTTTTT.

As to this clone: Other DNA sequences in this specimen translate into the identical CDR3. The genes are TRBV29-1 and TRBJ2-5, with D uncertain. CDR1 is SQVTM and CDR2 is ANQGSEA in the germline V gene. The CDR3 is made up of 10 amino acids. The V and J ends lost 6 bases and 2 bases respectively, with 4 bases between them. The CDR3 DNA is TGCAGCGTGGCTCAAGAGACCCAGTACTTC. Residues: CSVAQETQYF.

This chain joins TRBV7-3 and TRBJ2-5, with no clear D. The length of the CDR3 is 15 residues. CDR1 SGHTA and CDR2 FQGTGA come from the germline V gene. V lost 1 base and J lost 2, with 11 bases in between. This chain's CDR3 is CASSLRADGQETQYF. In DNA, the CDR3 is TGTGCCAGCAGCTTAAGGGCCGATGGGCAAGAGACCCAGTACTTC.

This clone was seen just once. The CDR3 sequence: CASSMTGYQETQYF. The CDR3 DNA reads as TGTGCCAGTAGTATGACGGGGTACCAAGAGACCCAGTACTTC. The chain links TRBV19 to TRBJ2-5; weak D call: TRBD2 (5 bases). The CDR3 runs 14 residues. Germline assignment: CDR1 LNHDA and CDR2 SQIVND (reference sequence). The V gene lost 3 bases and the J gene lost 0 bases, with 8 bases spanning the gap.

V usage is TRBV7-3 and J usage is TRBJ2-5; D unclear. Germline V gene data show CDR1 as SGHTA and CDR2 as FQGTGA. The CDR3 length is 13 residues. Trimming took off 1 base at V and 4 bases at J, with 7 bases between the two ends. DNA of the CDR3: TGTGCCAGCAGCTTAATTTTCGGAGAGACCCAGTACTTC. Its translation is CASSLIFGETQYF.

The V gene is TRBV3-1 (or the pseudogene TRBV3-2), the J gene TRBJ2-5, with 13 nucleotides matching TRBD2. V lost 0 bases to trimming and J lost 1 base; unmatched junction nucleotides: 14. This CDR3 has 21 residues. Per germline, CDR1 LGHDT and CDR2 YNNKEL (reference sequence). CDR3 protein: CASSQDDPRTSGGTPQETQYF. CDR3 sequence (DNA): TGTGCCAGCAGCCAAGACGACCCCCGGACTAGCGGGGGAACCCCCCAAGAGACCCAGTACTTC.

The chain uses TRBV18 and TRBJ1-6; possible D gene TRBD1, 6 bases. CDR3 size: 13 residues. V lost 4 bases to trimming and J lost 7 bases, with 8 bases between them. Germline V gene lookup returns CDR1 KGHSH and CDR2 LQKENI. The CDR3 loop reads CASSRDRNSPLHF. In DNA, the CDR3 is TGTGCCAGCTCACGTGACAGGAATTCACCCCTCCACTTT. The whole variable domain, remainder taken from reference TRBV18 and TRBJ1-6, is NAGVMQNPRHLVRRRGQEARLRCSPMKGHSHVYWYRQLPEEGLKFMVYLQKENIIDESGMPKERFSAEFPKEGPSILRIQQVVRGDSAAYFCASSRDRNSPLHFGNGTRLTVT.

The CDR3 DNA is TGTGCCAGCAGCCTCGGGACTAGCACAGATACGCAGTATTTT. Its protein product is CASSLGTSTDTQYF. The chain carries TRBV5-4 and TRBJ2-3; a possible D gene is TRBD2 (6 bases). The CDR3 is made up of 14 amino acids. The germline V and J ends were trimmed by 4 bases and 0 bases, with 9 bases remaining between them. Germline values: CDR1 SGHNT, CDR2 YYREEE (reference sequence).

V gene TRBV6-5 combines with J gene TRBJ1-6; D gene unclear. V dropped 5 bases and J dropped 10 bases, with 18 bases sitting between them. Germline V lookup: CDR1 MNHEY, CDR2 SVGAGI. CDR3 size: 15 residues. The CDR3 here is CASSMRGAFGSPLHF. In nucleotides, the CDR3 is TGTGCCAGCAGTATGCGGGGTGCGTTTGGGTCACCCCTCCACTTT.

The chain is built from TRBV6-5 and TRBJ1-2; tentatively, D is TRBD1 (5 bases). Trimming stripped 7 bases from V and 1 base from J, with 10 bases between. Germline V lookup: CDR1 MNHEY, CDR2 SVGAGI. There are 13 residues in the CDR3. DNA of the CDR3: TGTGCCAGCAACGACAGAAATAACTATGGCTACACCTTC. This gives the protein CASNDRNNYGYTF.

The chain couples TRBV28 to TRBJ1-5; D unresolved. The CDR3 is made up of 15 amino acids. V was trimmed by 6 bases and J by 11 bases, leaving 23 bases between them. CDR1 is MDHEN and CDR2 is SYDVKM in the germline V gene. As DNA, the CDR3 is TGTGCCAGCAGATCCCCACTGGGAGGGAGTGGAGCCCAGCATTTT. Translation gives CASRSPLGGSGAQHF.

The chain uses TRBV5-5 and TRBJ2-2; D gene ambiguous. Trimming took 4 bases from V and 1 from J, leaving 8 bases between them. This CDR3 comprises 14 residues. Germline CDR1 and CDR2: SGHKS and YYEKEE (reference sequence). The chain's CDR3 is CASSPPENTGELFF. CDR3 sequence (DNA): TGTGCCAGCAGCCCTCCAGAGAACACCGGGGAGCTGTTTTTT. Full variable domain (rest looked up from reference TRBV5-5 and TRBJ2-2): DAGVTQSPTHLIKTRGQQVTLRCSPISGHKSVSWYQQVLGQGPQFIFQYYEKEERGRGNFPDRFSARQFPNYSSELNVNALLLGDSALYLCASSPPENTGELFFGEGSRLTVL.

V and J are TRBV6-1 and TRBJ1-2; D possibly corresponds to TRBD1 (5 bases). Germline V gene data show CDR1 as MNHNS and CDR2 as SASEGT. This CDR3 is 13 amino acids long. The V and J ends lost 3 bases and 7 bases respectively, with 12 bases between them. Here the CDR3 reads CASSEVLGVGYTF. In DNA, the CDR3 is TGTGCCAGCAGTGAGGTTTTGGGGGTTGGCTACACCTTC.

This chain joins TRBV18 and TRBJ1-3, with TRBD1 as a possible D gene (5 bases). V gave up 3 bases and J gave up 0 bases, with 12 bases separating them. This CDR3 spans 16 amino acids. CDR1 KGHSH and CDR2 LQKENI come from the germline V gene. The CDR3 DNA sequence: TGTGCCAGCTCACCGGAGACAGTGATCTCTGGAAACACCATATATTTT. It specifies CASSPETVISGNTIYF. The variable domain in full, completed from reference TRBV18 and TRBJ1-3, reads NAGVMQNPRHLVRRRGQEARLRCSPMKGHSHVYWYRQLPEEGLKFMVYLQKENIIDESGMPKERFSAEFPKEGPSILRIQQVVRGDSAAYFCASSPETVISGNTIYFGEGSWLTVV.

The gene calls are TRBV5-4 and TRBJ2-3; no clear D. V was pared by 1 base and J by 6 bases, with 6 bases between. The CDR3 runs to 12 residues. Germline CDR1 is SGHNT and CDR2 is YYREEE (reference sequence). The CDR3 DNA reads as TGTGCCAGCAGCTTGACGGCGGATACGCAGTATTTT. This sequence encodes CASSLTADTQYF.

For the CDR3, the DNA is TGTGCCTGGAGTGTACAGAGTTCACCCCTCCACTTT. Its translation is CAWSVQSSPLHF. V and J are TRBV30 and TRBJ1-6; no firm D call. Trimming removed 0 bases from V and 9 bases from J, with 6 bases in between. Germline loops: CDR1 GTSNPN, CDR2 SVGIG (reference sequence). This CDR3 comprises 12 residues. The full variable domain, with the rest looked up from reference TRBV30 and TRBJ1-6, is SQTIHQWPATLVQPVGSPLSLECTVEGTSNPNLYWYRQAAGRGLQLLFYSVGIGQISSEVPQNLSASRPQDRQFILSSKKLLLSDSGFYLCAWSVQSSPLHFGNGTRLTVT.

The V and J genes are TRBV6-5 and TRBJ2-6; perhaps TRBD2 as D (5 bases). The V gene's germline CDR1 is MNHEY and CDR2 SVGAGI. Trimming took 3 bases from V and 2 from J, leaving 8 bases between them. The length of the CDR3 is 15 residues. CDR3 amino acids: CASSYELAGANVLTF. The CDR3 DNA sequence: TGTGCCAGCAGTTATGAACTAGCTGGGGCCAACGTCCTGACTTTC.

The chain has TRBV5-1 and TRBJ1-1; the match to TRBD1 covers 7 bases. Unmatched junction bases numbered 9, after V lost 4 bases and J lost 3 bases. Germline V gives CDR1 SGHRS, CDR2 YFSETQ. This CDR3 is 15 amino acids long. The DNA of the CDR3 is TGCGCCAGCAGCACATTTCGACAGGGAGACACTGAAGCTTTCTTT. Encoded protein: CASSTFRQGDTEAFF.

The rearrangement links TRBV5-4 to TRBJ2-2; no definite D call. This CDR3 contains 15 residues. Germline V gene data show CDR1 as SGHNT and CDR2 as YYREEE (reference sequence). The germline V and J ends were trimmed by 0 bases and 4 bases, with 10 bases remaining between them. The CDR3, as DNA: TGTGCCAGCAGCTTGGGGGGATATGGCACCGGGGAGCTGTTTTTT. It yields the protein CASSLGGYGTGELFF. Looking up the rest from reference TRBV5-4 and TRBJ2-2 gives the full variable domain: ETGVTQSPTHLIKTRGQQVTLRCSSQSGHNTVSWYQQALGQGPQFIFQYYREEENGRGNFPPRFSGLQFPNYSSELNVNALELDDSALYLCASSLGGYGTGELFFGEGSRLTVL.

This chain connects TRBV7-9 to TRBJ1-1, with D possibly being TRBD1 (5 bases). Trimming shortened V by 3 bases and J by 3 bases, and 11 bases separated the two germline ends. Per the germline V gene, CDR1 is SEHNR and CDR2 is FQNEAQ (reference sequence). The CDR3 has 14 residues. The CDR3 DNA reads TGTGCCAGCAGCTTTCGGGGGGACCACACTGAAGCTTTCTTT. Protein sequence: CASSFRGDHTEAFF.